Below, 5 T cell receptor beta chains from the same sample are listed, as sequenced in a study of blood T cell repertoires in COVID-19. Using immunoSEQ multiplex PCR, the repertoire was profiled, and TCRdb retains in-frame clones only, with some absent. The top ten hold around 5.4% of the sample, which has some 30,000 clones, roughly nine tenths seen once. The sequenced sample was peripheral blood. These receptors were taken from a man aged 60-69 years with active COVID-19.

This chain joins TRBV19 and TRBJ1-4; maybe TRBD1 (5 bases). The V gene lost 1 base and the J gene lost 8 bases, with 14 bases spanning the gap. CDR3 length: 15 amino acids. CDR1 LNHDA and CDR2 SQIVND come from the germline V gene (reference sequence). The CDR3 spells CASSIGGTLFEKLFF. CDR3 sequence (DNA): TGTGCCAGTAGTATAGGTGGGACTCTTTTCGAAAAACTGTTTTTT.

The V call is TRBV11-2, the J call TRBJ2-7; 9 positions agree with TRBD1. This CDR3 has 15 residues. V lost 1 base to trimming and J lost 3 bases; unmatched junction nucleotides: 4. Germline lookup yields CDR1 SGHAT and CDR2 FQNNGV. CDR3 region: CASSLVGQGFYEQYF. For the CDR3, the DNA is TGTGCCAGCAGCTTAGTGGGACAGGGCTTCTACGAGCAGTACTTC. Full variable domain (rest looked up from reference TRBV11-2 and TRBJ2-7): EAGVAQSPRYKIIEKRQSVAFWCNPISGHATLYWYQQILGQGPKLLIQFQNNGVVDDSQLPKDRFSAERLKGVDSTLKIQPAKLEDSAVYLCASSLVGQGFYEQYFGPGTRLTVT.

The CDR3 sequence: CASSFGQDPLSNYGYTF. The CDR3 DNA follows: TGTGCCAGCAGCTTTGGACAGGACCCTCTCTCCAACTATGGCTACACCTTC. The chain uses TRBV7-8 and TRBJ1-2; 7 bases agree with TRBD1. This CDR3 comprises 17 residues. CDR1 SGHVS and CDR2 FQNEAQ come from the germline V gene. V trimming: 3 bases; J trimming: 2 bases; junction bases outside the gene matches: 12.

The J gene is TRBJ2-3, the V gene TRBV6-6, with 14 bases identical to TRBD2. This CDR3 contains 16 residues. Losses at the gene ends were 6 bases for V and 6 bases for J; bases not matched to a gene: 8. The germline V gene has CDR1 MNHNY and CDR2 SVGAGI (reference sequence). The CDR3: CASRPLGLAGGDTQYF. Here the CDR3 DNA reads TGTGCCAGCAGACCCCTTGGACTAGCGGGGGGTGATACGCAGTATTTT.

This sequence joins TRBV7-2 and TRBJ2-5; 8 bases are a match to TRBD2. The J segment lost 5 bases and the V segment lost 1 base, leaving 3 bases of the junction unmatched. CDR1 is SGHTA and CDR2 is FQGNSA in the germline V gene. The CDR3 has 14 residues. The CDR3: CASSLVSGAETQYF. The CDR3 nucleotides read TGTGCCAGCAGCTTAGTTAGCGGGGCTGAGACCCAGTACTTC.